This T cell receptor (beta chain) is from a study of cytomegalovirus exposure and HLA in healthy donors. V was clipped by 0 bases and J by 7 bases; unmatched bases: 7. Germline CDR1 SGDLS, CDR2 YYNGEE. The CDR3 spans 16 residues. A note on this clone: Its target is not known.

Study-wide results and caveats: Several V segments, TRBV6-2 and TRBV6-3 among them, could not be told apart and were dropped. A later analysis found TCR association rates differed by HLA locus, highest for DRB1 and lowest for HLA-C. Evidence from a later analysis indicated that most CMV-associated TCR beta chains looked HLA-restricted.

PCR primers comprised 60 Vbeta and 13 Jbeta primers. TCRdb's table, derived via immunoSEQ multiplex PCR, lists solely in-frame clones and lacks some. The table shows about 170,000 clones, with about four fifths occurring only once. The TCR comes from a male donor in good health and CMV-seronegative. The sequencing sample was made of PBMCs. This rearrangement joins TRBV9 to TRBJ2-3; 11 bases agree with TRBD1. The CDR3 loop is CASSVDPGQGGNTQYF. In DNA, the CDR3 is TGTGCCAGCAGCGTAGACCCGGGACAGGGGGGAAATACGCAGTATTTT.